This TCR beta chain appears in the sequencing data of a study of T cell changes during pregnancy in multiple sclerosis. The CDR3 is made up of 14 amino acids. In germline, CDR1 is PRHDT, CDR2 FYEKMQ (reference sequence). Trimming at V came to 4 bases and at J to 2 bases, leaving 4 bases not matched to a gene. Sequenced by immunoSEQ multiplex PCR; TCRdb stores in-frame clones only, minus some. Among 80,000 to 95,000 clones listed, roughly 95% were seen once. This specimen consisted of peripheral blood, obtained in the second trimester of pregnancy. The TCR sequence derives from a female donor with multiple sclerosis, enrolled in a pregnancy study. The rearrangement links TRBV13 to TRBJ1-1; 7 nucleotides agree with TRBD1. CDR3 nucleotides: TGTGCCAGCAGCTACACAGGGGAAAACACTGAAGCTTTCTTT. Amino acids: CASSYTGENTEAFF. The full variable domain, rest sourced from reference TRBV13 and TRBJ1-1, is AAGVIQSPRHLIKEKRETATLKCYPIPRHDTVYWYQQGPGQDPQFLISFYEKMQSDKGSIPDRFSAQQFSDYHSELNMSSLELGDSALYFCASSYTGENTEAFFGQGTRLTVV.